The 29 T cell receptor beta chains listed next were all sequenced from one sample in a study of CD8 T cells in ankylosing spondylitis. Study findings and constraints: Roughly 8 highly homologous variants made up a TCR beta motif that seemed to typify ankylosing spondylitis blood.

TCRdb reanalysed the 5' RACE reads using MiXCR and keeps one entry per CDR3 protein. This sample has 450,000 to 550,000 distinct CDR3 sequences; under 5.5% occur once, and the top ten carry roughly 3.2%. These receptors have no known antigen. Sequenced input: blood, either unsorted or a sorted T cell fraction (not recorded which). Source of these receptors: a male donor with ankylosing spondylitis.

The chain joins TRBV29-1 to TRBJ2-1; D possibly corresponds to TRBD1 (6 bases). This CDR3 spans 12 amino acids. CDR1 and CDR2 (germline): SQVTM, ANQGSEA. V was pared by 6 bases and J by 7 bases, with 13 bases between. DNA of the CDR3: TGCAGCGTCCTGGACAGCTGGAATGAGCAGTTCTTC. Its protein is CSVLDSWNEQFF.

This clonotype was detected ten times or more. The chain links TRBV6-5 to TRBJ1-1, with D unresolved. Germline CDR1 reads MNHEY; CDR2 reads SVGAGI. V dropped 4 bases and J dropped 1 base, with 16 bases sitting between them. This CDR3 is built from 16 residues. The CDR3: CASSFPGVRGNTEAFF. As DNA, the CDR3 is TGTGCCAGCAGTTTTCCTGGGGTAAGAGGGAACACTGAAGCTTTCTTT.

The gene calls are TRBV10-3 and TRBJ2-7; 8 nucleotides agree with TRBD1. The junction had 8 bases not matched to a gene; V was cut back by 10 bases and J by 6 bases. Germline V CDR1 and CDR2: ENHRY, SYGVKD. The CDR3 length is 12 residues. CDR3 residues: CATGQGRIEQYF. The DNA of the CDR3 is TGTGCCACCGGACAGGGCCGGATCGAGCAGTACTTC.

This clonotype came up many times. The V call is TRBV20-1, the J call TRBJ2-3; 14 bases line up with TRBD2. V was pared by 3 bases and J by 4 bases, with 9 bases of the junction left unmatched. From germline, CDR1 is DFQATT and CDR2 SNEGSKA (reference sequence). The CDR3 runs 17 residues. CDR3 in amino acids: CSASIGTSGRSADTQYF. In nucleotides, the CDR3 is TGCAGTGCTAGCATCGGGACTAGCGGGAGATCAGCAGATACGCAGTATTTT.

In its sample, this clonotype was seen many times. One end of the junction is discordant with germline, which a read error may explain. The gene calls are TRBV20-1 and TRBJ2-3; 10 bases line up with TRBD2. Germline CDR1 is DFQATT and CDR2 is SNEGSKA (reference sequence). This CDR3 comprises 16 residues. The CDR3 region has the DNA TGCAGTGCTCGAGATGTAGCGGGAGGAGGGGCAGATACGCAGTATTTT. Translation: CSARDVAGGGADTQYF.

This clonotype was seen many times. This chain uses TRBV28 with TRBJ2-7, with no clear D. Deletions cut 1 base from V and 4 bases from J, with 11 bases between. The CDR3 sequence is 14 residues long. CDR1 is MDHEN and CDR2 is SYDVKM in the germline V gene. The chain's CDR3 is CASSLYPQSYEQYF. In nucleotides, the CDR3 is TGTGCCAGCAGTTTATACCCCCAAAGTTACGAGCAGTACTTC.

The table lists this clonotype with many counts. As DNA, the CDR3 is TGTGCCAGCACACCACAGGGGCCGGGGACCTACGAGCAGTACTTC. Protein sequence: CASTPQGPGTYEQYF. The chain is built from TRBV28 and TRBJ2-7; 7 positions agree with TRBD1. J gave up 2 bases and V 7 bases, and 11 bases lay outside the gene matches. The CDR3 consists of 15 residues. Germline CDR1 and CDR2: MDHEN and SYDVKM.

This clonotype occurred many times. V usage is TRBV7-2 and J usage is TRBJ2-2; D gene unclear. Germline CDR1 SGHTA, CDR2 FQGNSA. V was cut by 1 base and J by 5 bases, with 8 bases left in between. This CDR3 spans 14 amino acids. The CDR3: CASSLDGLTGELFF. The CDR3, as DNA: TGTGCCAGCAGCTTAGACGGGTTGACCGGGGAGCTGTTTTTT.

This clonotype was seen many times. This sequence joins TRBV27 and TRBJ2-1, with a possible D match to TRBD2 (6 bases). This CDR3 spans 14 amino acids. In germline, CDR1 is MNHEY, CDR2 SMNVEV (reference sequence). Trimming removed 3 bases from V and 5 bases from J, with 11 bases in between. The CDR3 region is CASSFAGWDNEQFF. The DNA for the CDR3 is TGTGCCAGCAGTTTCGCGGGATGGGACAATGAGCAGTTCTTC.

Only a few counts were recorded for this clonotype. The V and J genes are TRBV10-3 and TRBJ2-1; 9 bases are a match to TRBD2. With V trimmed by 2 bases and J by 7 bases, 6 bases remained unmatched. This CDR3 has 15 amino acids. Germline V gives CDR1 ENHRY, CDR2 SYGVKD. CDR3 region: CAISETRGGRNEQFF. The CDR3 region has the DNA TGTGCCATCAGTGAGACGCGGGGGGGCCGTAATGAGCAGTTCTTC.

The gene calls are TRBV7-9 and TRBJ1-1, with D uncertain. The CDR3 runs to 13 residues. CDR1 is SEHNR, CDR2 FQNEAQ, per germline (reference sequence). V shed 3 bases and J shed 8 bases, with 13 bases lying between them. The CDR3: CASSFPETWEAFF. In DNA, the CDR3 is TGTGCCAGCAGCTTCCCCGAGACGTGGGAAGCTTTCTTT.

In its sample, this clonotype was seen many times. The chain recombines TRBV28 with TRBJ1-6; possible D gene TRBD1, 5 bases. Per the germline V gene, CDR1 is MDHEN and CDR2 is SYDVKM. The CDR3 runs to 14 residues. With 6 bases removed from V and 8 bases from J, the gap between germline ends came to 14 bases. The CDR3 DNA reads TGTGCCAGCAGCCGGGGGGACGGTTATTCACCCCTCCACTTT. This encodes CASSRGDGYSPLHF.

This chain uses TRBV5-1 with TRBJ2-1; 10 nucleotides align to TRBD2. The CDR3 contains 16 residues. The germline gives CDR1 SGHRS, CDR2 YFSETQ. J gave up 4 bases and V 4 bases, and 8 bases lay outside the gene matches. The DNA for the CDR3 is TGCGCCAGCAGCATTTCCGGGACTAGCGCGTACAATGAGCAGTTCTTC. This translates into CASSISGTSAYNEQFF.

The CDR3 reads CASSLPGQEYEQYF. The CDR3 nucleotides are TGTGCCAGCAGCTTACCAGGGCAGGAGTACGAGCAGTACTTC. The chain couples TRBV7-2 to TRBJ2-7, with D possibly TRBD1 on 5 matching bases. CDR1 is SGHTA, CDR2 FQGNSA, per germline. Deletions cut 2 bases from V and 4 bases from J, with 12 bases between. This CDR3 region has 14 residues.

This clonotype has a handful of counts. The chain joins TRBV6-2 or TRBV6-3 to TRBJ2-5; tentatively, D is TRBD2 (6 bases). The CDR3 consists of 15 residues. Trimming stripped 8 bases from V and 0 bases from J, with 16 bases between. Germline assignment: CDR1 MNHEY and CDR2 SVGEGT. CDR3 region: CASHPMREDQETQYF. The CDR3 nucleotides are TGTGCCAGCCATCCTATGAGGGAGGACCAAGAGACCCAGTACTTC.

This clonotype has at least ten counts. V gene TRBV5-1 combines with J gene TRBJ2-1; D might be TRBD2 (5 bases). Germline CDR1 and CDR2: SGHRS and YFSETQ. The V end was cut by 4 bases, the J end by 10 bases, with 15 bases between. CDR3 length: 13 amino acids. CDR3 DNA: TGCGCCAGCAGCGAGGGTGGGTTGAGGGAGCAGTTCTTC. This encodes CASSEGGLREQFF.

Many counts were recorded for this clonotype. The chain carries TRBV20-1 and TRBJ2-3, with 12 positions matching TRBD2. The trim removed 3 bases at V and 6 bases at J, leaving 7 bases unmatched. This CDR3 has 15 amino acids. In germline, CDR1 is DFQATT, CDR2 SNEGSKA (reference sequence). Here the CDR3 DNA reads TGCAGTGCTAGTTTGACTAGCGGGAGAGGGGATACGCAGTATTTT. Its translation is CSASLTSGRGDTQYF.

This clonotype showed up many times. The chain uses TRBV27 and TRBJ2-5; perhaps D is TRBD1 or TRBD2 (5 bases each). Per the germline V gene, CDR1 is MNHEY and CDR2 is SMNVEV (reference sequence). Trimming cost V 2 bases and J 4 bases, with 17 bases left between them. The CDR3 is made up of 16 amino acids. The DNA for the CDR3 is TGTGCCAGCAGTTTACGCGGCGGTGGGACCCGAGAGACCCAGTACTTC. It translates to CASSLRGGGTRETQYF.

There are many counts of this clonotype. CDR3 sequence: CASSTPGPGGETQYF. The CDR3 DNA reads TGTGCCAGCAGCACGCCGGGCCCCGGGGGGGAGACCCAGTACTTC. The J gene is TRBJ2-5, the V gene TRBV5-6; 7 bases are shared with TRBD2. CDR1 and CDR2 from the germline V gene are SGHDT and YYEEEE. The trim removed 4 bases at V and 5 bases at J, leaving 11 bases unmatched. CDR3 length: 15 amino acids.

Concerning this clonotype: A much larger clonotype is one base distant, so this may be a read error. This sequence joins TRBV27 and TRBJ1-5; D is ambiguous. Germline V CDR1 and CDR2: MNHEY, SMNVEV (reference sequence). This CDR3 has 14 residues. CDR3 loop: CGSSSRGLDQPQHF. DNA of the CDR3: TGTGGCAGCAGTTCCCGGGGTTTAGATCAGCCCCAGCATTTT.

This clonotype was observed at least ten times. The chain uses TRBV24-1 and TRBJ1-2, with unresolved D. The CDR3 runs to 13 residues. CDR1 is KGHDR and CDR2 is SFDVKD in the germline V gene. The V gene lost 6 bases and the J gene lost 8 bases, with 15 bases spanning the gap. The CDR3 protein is CATSNRERGGYTF. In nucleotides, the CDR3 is TGTGCCACCAGTAACCGGGAGCGAGGAGGCTACACCTTC.

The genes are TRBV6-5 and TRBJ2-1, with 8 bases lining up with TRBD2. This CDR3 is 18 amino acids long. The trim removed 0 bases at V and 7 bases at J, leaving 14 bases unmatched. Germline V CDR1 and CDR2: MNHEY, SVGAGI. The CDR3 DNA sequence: TGTGCCAGCAGTTACTCGGGCCCTCCAGCGGGAGACAGGAATGAGCAGTTCTTC. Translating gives CASSYSGPPAGDRNEQFF.

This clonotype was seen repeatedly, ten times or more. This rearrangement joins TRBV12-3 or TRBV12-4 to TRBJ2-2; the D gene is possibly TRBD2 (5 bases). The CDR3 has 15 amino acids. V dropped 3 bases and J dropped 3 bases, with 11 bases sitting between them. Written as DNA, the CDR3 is TGTGCCAGCAGTTTTGGGAGATGGGACACCGGGGAGCTGTTTTTT. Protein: CASSFGRWDTGELFF.

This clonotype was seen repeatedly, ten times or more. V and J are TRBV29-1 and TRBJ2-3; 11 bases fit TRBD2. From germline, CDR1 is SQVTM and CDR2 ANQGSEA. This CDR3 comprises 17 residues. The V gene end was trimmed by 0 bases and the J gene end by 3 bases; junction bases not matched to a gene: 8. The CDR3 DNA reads TGCAGCGTTGAAGATCCCCTAGCGGGAGGAAATACAGATACGCAGTATTTT. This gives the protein CSVEDPLAGGNTDTQYF.

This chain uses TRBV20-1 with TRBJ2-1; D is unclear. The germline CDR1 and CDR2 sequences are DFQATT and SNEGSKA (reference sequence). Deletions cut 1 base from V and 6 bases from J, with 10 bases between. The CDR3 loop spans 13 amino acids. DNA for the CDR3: TGCAGTGCTAGAGTAGGCAGGCCCAATGAGCAGTTCTTC. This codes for CSARVGRPNEQFF.

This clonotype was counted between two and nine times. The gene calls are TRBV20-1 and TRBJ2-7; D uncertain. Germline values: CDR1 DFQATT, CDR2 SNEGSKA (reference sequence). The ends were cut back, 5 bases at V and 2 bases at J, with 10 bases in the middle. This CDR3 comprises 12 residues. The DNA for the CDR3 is TGCAGTGCTCCCGGAACCACCTACGAGCAGTACTTC. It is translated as CSAPGTTYEQYF.

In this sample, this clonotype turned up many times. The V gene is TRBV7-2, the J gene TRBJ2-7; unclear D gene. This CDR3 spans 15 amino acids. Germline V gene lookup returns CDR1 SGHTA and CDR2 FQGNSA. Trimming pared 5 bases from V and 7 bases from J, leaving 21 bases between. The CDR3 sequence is CASSPRTYPPREQYF. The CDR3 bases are TGTGCCAGCAGCCCCCGGACCTACCCCCCTCGGGAGCAGTACTTC. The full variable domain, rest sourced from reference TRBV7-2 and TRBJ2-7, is GAGVSQSPSNKVTEKGKDVELRCDPISGHTALYWYRQSLGQGLEFLIYFQGNSAPDKSGLPSDRFSAERTGGSVSTLTIQRTQQEDSAVYLCASSPRTYPPREQYFGPGTRLTVT.

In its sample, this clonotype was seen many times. The CDR3 here is CASSQDTLPGYNEQFF. The CDR3 DNA reads as TGCGCCAGCAGCCAAGATACTCTTCCGGGGTACAATGAGCAGTTCTTC. The V and J genes are TRBV4-1 and TRBJ2-1, with a tentative D call TRBD2 (5 bases). Trimming pared 0 bases from V and 4 bases from J, leaving 13 bases between. This CDR3 is built from 16 residues. Germline CDR1 MGHRA, CDR2 YSYEKL.

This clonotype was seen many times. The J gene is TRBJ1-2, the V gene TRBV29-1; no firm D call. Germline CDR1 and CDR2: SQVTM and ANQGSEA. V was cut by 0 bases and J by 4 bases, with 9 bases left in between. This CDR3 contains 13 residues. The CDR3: CSVEDQVRYGYTF. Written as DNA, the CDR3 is TGCAGCGTTGAAGATCAGGTCCGCTATGGCTACACCTTC.